The TCR beta chain under discussion was sequenced for a study of regulatory T cells in long-lasting Graves disease. This clonotype was seen only a few times. Arm-PCR of CDR3 regions with iRepertoire HTBI primers generated TCR beta libraries. TCRdb independently ran MiXCR on the multiplex PCR reads; one entry per CDR3 protein. The profile shows about 430,000 distinct CDR3 sequences, around 23% of them singletons. Time point indicated: persistent/refractory GD, antithyroid drugs over 5 years with positive TRAb. Making the TCR library involved RNA that had been extracted from PBMCs. CDR3 length: 13 residues. Germline CDR1 MNHNS, CDR2 SASEGT. V shed 11 bases and J shed 4 bases, with 17 bases lying between them.

The origin of this receptor is a female donor with Graves disease. The chain recombines TRBV6-1 with TRBJ2-5; a weak D match, TRBD1 (6 bases). This material consisted of peripheral blood mononuclear cells (PBMCs), taken when the disease was refractory, from a patient treated with antithyroid drugs. CDR3 residues: CASRQASVETQYF. The CDR3 DNA follows: TGTGCCTCAAGACAGGCGAGTGTAGAGACCCAGTACTTC.